What follows are 5 T cell receptor beta chains derived from one specimen sequenced in a study of identical twins. TCRdb re-called the 5' RACE reads with MiXCR, one entry per CDR3 protein. This table has hundreds of thousands of distinct CDR3 sequences, 8.5% to 9.5% appearing once. This sample was also put to use in a study of yellow fever vaccine responses in identical twins.

Source material: PBMCs. Receptors originate from a woman aged 18-29 years in good health.

The sample holds a few counts of this clonotype. V usage is TRBV28 and J usage is TRBJ1-5; no reliable D call. V lost 4 bases to trimming and J lost 3 bases, with 13 bases between them. CDR1 is MDHEN and CDR2 is SYDVKM in the germline V gene. The CDR3 covers 15 residues. Here the CDR3 DNA reads TGTGCCAGCAGTTCTGTGGAGAGCATCAATCAGCCCCAGCATTTT. This sequence encodes CASSSVESINQPQHF.

This clonotype was recorded a few times. The chain uses TRBV12-3 or TRBV12-4 and TRBJ2-2; D is unresolved. The CDR3 is 11 residues long. V gave up 1 base and J gave up 11 bases, with 5 bases separating them. The DNA for the CDR3 is TGTGCCAGCAGTTTAGGGCGAGAGCTGTTTTTT. Amino acids: CASSLGRELFF.

This clonotype was seen repeatedly, ten times or more. The CDR3 nucleotides read TGCAGCGTTAGTGGGAGTATTAGCAGCGATACGCAGTATTTT. As protein: CSVSGSISSDTQYF. The chain recombines TRBV29-1 with TRBJ2-3; D may be TRBD2 (5 bases). The CDR3 contains 14 residues. Looked up from germline, CDR1 is SQVTM and CDR2 is ANQGSEA. Trimming took off 5 bases at V and 6 bases at J, with 18 bases between the two ends.

A remark on this clonotype: At one end, the junction sequence differs from germline, possibly due to a read error. The rearrangement joins TRBV7-7 to TRBJ2-1; 9 bases line up with TRBD1. The CDR3 contains 13 residues. The germline gives CDR1 SSHAT, CDR2 FNYEAQ (reference sequence). The CDR3 bases are TGTGCTAGCAGCTTAGCCCTCGGGACAGGGAAGTTCTTC. This sequence encodes CASSLALGTGKFF. Drawing the rest from reference TRBV7-7 and TRBJ2-1, the complete variable domain is GAGVSQSPRYKVTKRGQDVTLRCDPISSHATLYWYQQALGQGPEFLTYFNYEAQPDKSGLPSDRFSAERPEGSISTLTIQRTEQRDSAMYRCASSLALGTGKFFGPGTRLTVL.

This chain connects TRBV12-3 or TRBV12-4 to TRBJ2-4; D is perhaps TRBD1 (6 bases). The CDR3 loop spans 16 amino acids. Between the trimmed V and J ends, which lost 5 bases and 0 bases, there was a span of 14 bases. The CDR3 DNA sequence: TGTGCCAGCAGTGAACAGGGAAGACTAGCCAAAAACATTCAGTACTTC. It yields the protein CASSEQGRLAKNIQYF.